The present T cell receptor (beta chain) was sequenced within a study of Graves' ophthalmopathy and Graves' hyperthyroidism. Deletions cut 7 bases from V and 4 bases from J, with 4 bases between. Germline CDR1 reads LNHDA; CDR2 reads SQIVND (reference sequence). The CDR3 has 11 amino acids. This clonotype came up many times. Its matching antigen is unknown. Study results and caveats: The authors also found most expanded thyroid clonotypes above 0.001 frequency in blood.

Amplifying from RNA transcripts, the study obtained TCR beta CDR3 regions. The first-round RT-PCR employed HTBI primers together with the Qiagen OneStep RT-PCR kit. A multiplex PCR was then performed as the second round. A single record per CDR3 protein comes from TCRdb applying MiXCR to the multiplex PCR reads. The sample contains approximately 380,000 distinct CDR3 sequences, around 21% of which appear only once. The sequence was obtained from a woman under 30 with stable Graves' hyperthyroidism. V and J are TRBV19 and TRBJ2-2, with D uncertain. The material sequenced was peripheral blood. The CDR3 loop is CASTSTGELFF. CDR3 sequence (DNA): TGTGCCAGTACTTCCACCGGGGAGCTGTTTTTT.